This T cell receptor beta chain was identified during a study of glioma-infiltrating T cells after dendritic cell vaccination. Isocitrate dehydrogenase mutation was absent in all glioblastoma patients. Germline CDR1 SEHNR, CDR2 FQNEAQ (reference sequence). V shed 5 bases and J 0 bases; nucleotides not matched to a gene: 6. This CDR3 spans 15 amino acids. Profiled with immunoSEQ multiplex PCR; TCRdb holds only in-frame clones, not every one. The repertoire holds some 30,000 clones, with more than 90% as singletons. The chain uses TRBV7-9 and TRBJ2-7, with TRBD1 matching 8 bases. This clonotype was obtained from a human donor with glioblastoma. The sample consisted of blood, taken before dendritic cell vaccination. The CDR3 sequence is CASSIRTGSSYEQYF. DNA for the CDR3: TGTGCCAGCAGCATAAGGACAGGGAGCTCCTACGAGCAGTACTTC.